One sample yielded the 14 T cell receptor beta chains listed below, sequenced in a study of cytomegalovirus exposure and HLA in healthy donors. PCR was performed using 60 Vbeta and 13 Jbeta primers. Assay: immunoSEQ multiplex PCR; the TCRdb copy retains only in-frame clones and omits some. The sample lists 99,000 or so clones; around 86% were seen once. Source material: PBMCs. These TCRs come from a female donor in good health and CMV-seropositive.

This clone occurred a few times. J is TRBJ2-7 and V is TRBV19; 10 nucleotides agree with TRBD2. The V gene end was trimmed by 6 bases and the J gene end by 2 bases; junction bases not matched to a gene: 7. Looked up from germline, CDR1 is LNHDA and CDR2 is SQIVND (reference sequence). There are 15 residues in the CDR3. The CDR3: CASSLSGRATYEQYF. CDR3 nucleotides: TGTGCCAGTAGCCTCAGCGGGAGGGCTACCTACGAGCAGTACTTC.

This chain joins TRBV19 and TRBJ1-1, with a tentative D call TRBD1 (6 bases). Germline values: CDR1 LNHDA, CDR2 SQIVND (reference sequence). V gave up 3 bases and J gave up 6 bases, with 14 bases separating them. This CDR3 has 14 residues. The CDR3, as DNA: TGTGCCAGTAGTATGGGGGCCCGCCGCGCTGAAGCTTTCTTT. Translated: CASSMGARRAEAFF.

This chain uses TRBV4-1 with TRBJ1-2; D call uncertain. The V gene lost 3 bases and the J gene lost 4 bases, with 12 bases spanning the gap. The germline gives CDR1 MGHRA, CDR2 YSYEKL. The CDR3 length is 14 residues. The CDR3 here is CASSHSIQSYGYTF. Here the CDR3 DNA reads TGCGCCAGCAGCCACAGCATACAGAGCTATGGCTACACCTTC.

The chain joins TRBV28 to TRBJ2-2; 9 positions match TRBD1. CDR1 is MDHEN, CDR2 SYDVKM, per germline. The CDR3 runs 16 residues. Losses at the gene ends were 5 bases for V and 4 bases for J; bases not matched to a gene: 8. The CDR3 is CASSPLTGGTTGELFF. The CDR3 region has the DNA TGTGCCAGCAGTCCCCTGACAGGGGGTACCACCGGGGAGCTGTTTTTT.

The J gene is TRBJ2-1, the V gene TRBV2; 10 positions agree with TRBD2. Germline assignment: CDR1 SNHLY and CDR2 FYNNEI. The V and J ends lost 6 bases and 8 bases, in that order; junction bases with no gene match: 7. This CDR3 spans 14 amino acids. This chain's CDR3 is CASRASGSSDEQFF. CDR3 in DNA: TGTGCCAGCAGAGCTAGCGGGAGCTCGGATGAGCAGTTCTTC.

The V gene is TRBV18, the J gene TRBJ2-7, with 9 bases lining up with TRBD1. Germline loops: CDR1 KGHSH, CDR2 LQKENI. This CDR3 region has 15 residues. V was clipped by 1 base and J by 2 bases; unmatched bases: 3. The DNA of the CDR3 is TGTGCCAGCTCACCACTGGGACAGGGAGCCTACGAGCAGTACTTC. Residues: CASSPLGQGAYEQYF.

Only one count was recorded for this clone. The chain links TRBV6-5 to TRBJ1-3; TRBD1 matches 8 bases. The CDR3 extends over 14 amino acids. V gave up 6 bases and J gave up 13 bases; unmatched junction bases: 14. Germline CDR1 is MNHEY and CDR2 is SVGAGI. The CDR3 DNA sequence: TGTGCCAGCAGCCCGGACAGGGACCTTCGCCCAATATATTTT. Encoded protein: CASSPDRDLRPIYF.

The V gene is TRBV10-3, the J gene TRBJ1-1; 10 nucleotides match TRBD1. V lost 6 bases, J lost 0 bases, and 10 bases stayed unmatched. The CDR3 loop spans 17 amino acids. Germline V gene sequence: CDR1 ENHRY, CDR2 SYGVKD. Here the CDR3 reads CAIRQHGTGDMNTEAFF. The CDR3 DNA reads as TGTGCCATCAGACAACACGGGACAGGGGATATGAACACTGAAGCTTTCTTT.

This rearrangement joins TRBV5-1 to TRBJ2-6; 7 nucleotides agree with TRBD1. CDR1 SGHRS and CDR2 YFSETQ come from the germline V gene. V lost 4 bases to trimming and J lost 0 bases; unmatched junction nucleotides: 4. CDR3 length: 16 residues. The CDR3 nucleotides read TGCGCCAGCAGCACAACAGGGGACTCTGGGGCCAACGTCCTGACTTTC. It translates to CASSTTGDSGANVLTF.

V usage is TRBV9 and J usage is TRBJ2-2; 7 nucleotides line up with TRBD1. This CDR3 has 17 residues. J was trimmed by 1 base and V by 3 bases; bases with no gene match: 9. Germline lookup yields CDR1 SGDLS and CDR2 YYNGEE. CDR3 sequence (DNA): TGTGCCAGCAGCGCCGGAGCGACAGGGTTGAACACCGGGGAGCTGTTTTTT. It yields the protein CASSAGATGLNTGELFF. The complete variable domain, with remaining parts taken from reference TRBV9 and TRBJ2-2, reads DSGVTQTPKHLITATGQRVTLRCSPRSGDLSVYWYQQSLDQGLQFLIQYYNGEERAKGNILERFSAQQFPDLHSELNLSSLELGDSALYFCASSAGATGLNTGELFFGEGSRLTVL.

In this sample, this clone turned up once. The chain employs TRBV27 and TRBJ1-1, with a possible D match to TRBD1 (5 bases). Trimming shortened V by 3 bases and J by 3 bases, and 17 bases separated the two germline ends. Germline V gene sequence: CDR1 MNHEY, CDR2 SMNVEV (reference sequence). The CDR3 extends over 16 amino acids. The CDR3 DNA reads TGTGCCAGCAGTTTTATTGGACACAGAGGTGACACTGAAGCTTTCTTT. Its protein product is CASSFIGHRGDTEAFF.

The chain uses TRBV4-2 and TRBJ2-1; tentative D call: TRBD2 (6 bases). The ends were cut back, 3 bases at V and 5 bases at J, with 20 bases in the middle. Germline V gene data show CDR1 as LGHNA and CDR2 as YNFKEQ. The CDR3 is made up of 17 amino acids. The CDR3 is CASSHREAGTIDNEQFF. CDR3 nucleotides: TGTGCCAGCAGCCACAGGGAGGCGGGAACGATTGACAATGAGCAGTTCTTC.

The chain links TRBV9 to TRBJ1-2; D unresolved. V lost 0 bases, J lost 0 bases, and 12 bases lay in between. Germline CDR1 reads SGDLS; CDR2 reads YYNGEE. This CDR3 spans 16 amino acids. The CDR3 spells CASSVAGRPPNYGYTF. As DNA, the CDR3 is TGTGCCAGCAGCGTAGCGGGGAGGCCCCCTAACTATGGCTACACCTTC.

The chain's CDR3 is CASSYLREQFF. DNA for the CDR3: TGTGCCAGCAGTTACCTTCGGGAGCAGTTCTTC. V gene TRBV6-5 combines with J gene TRBJ2-1; D not certain. Germline V gives CDR1 MNHEY, CDR2 SVGAGI. This CDR3 spans 11 amino acids. V was shortened by 2 bases and J by 10 bases, with 6 bases between the two germline ends.